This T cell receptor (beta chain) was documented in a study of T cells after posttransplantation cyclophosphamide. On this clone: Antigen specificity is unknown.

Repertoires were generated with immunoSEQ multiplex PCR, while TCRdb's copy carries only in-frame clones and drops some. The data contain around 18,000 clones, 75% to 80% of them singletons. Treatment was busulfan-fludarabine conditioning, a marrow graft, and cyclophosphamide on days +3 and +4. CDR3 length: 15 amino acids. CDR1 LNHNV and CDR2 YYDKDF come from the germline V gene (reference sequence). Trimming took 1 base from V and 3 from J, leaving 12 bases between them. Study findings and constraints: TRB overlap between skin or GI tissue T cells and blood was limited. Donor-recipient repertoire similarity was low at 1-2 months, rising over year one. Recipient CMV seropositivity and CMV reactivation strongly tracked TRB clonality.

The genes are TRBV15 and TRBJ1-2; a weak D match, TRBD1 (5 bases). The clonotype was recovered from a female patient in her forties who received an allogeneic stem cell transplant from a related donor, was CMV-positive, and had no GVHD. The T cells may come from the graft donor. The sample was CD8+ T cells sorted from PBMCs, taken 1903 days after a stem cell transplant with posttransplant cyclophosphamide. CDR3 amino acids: CATSRAGTGDYGYTF. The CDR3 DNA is TGTGCCACCAGCAGAGCCGGGACGGGGGACTATGGCTACACCTTC.